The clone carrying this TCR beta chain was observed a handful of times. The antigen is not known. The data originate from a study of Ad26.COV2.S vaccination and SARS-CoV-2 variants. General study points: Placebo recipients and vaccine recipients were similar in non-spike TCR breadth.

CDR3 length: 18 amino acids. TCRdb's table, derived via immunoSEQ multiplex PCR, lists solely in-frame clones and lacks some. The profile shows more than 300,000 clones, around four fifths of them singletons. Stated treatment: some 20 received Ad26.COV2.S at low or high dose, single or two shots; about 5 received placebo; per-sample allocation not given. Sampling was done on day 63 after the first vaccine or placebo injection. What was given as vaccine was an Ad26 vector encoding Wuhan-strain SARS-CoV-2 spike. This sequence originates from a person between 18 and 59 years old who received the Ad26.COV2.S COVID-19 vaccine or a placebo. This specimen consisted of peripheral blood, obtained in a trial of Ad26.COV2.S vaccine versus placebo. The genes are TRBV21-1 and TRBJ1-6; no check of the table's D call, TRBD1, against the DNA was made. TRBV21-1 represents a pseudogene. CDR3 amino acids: CASGPGHSSGTYNSPLHF. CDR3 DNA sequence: TGTGCCAGCGGCCCGGGACACTCTTCAGGGACCTATAATTCACCCCTCCACTTT.